Listed here is a single T cell receptor (beta chain). The entry originates in a study of blood T cell repertoires in COVID-19. Study background: Samples came from the United States, Italy and Spain, spanning acute and convalescent COVID-19. PBMCs, B-cell-depleted T cells, or T cells were the source of the cDNA or gDNA that made up the material.

V was shortened by 0 bases and J by 4 bases, with 8 bases between the two germline ends. Germline CDR1 reads SGDLS; CDR2 reads YYNGEE. The CDR3 consists of 15 residues. TCRdb keeps only in-frame clones here, not all; method: immunoSEQ multiplex PCR. The sample has roughly 180,000 clones, around 88% seen once. This receptor was taken from a woman in her twenties or thirties with acute or convalescent COVID-19. Input material: peripheral blood. The chain is built from TRBV9 and TRBJ2-6; D ambiguous. The CDR3 bases are TGTGCCAGCAGCGTAGGGGCTACCGGGGCCAACGTCCTGACTTTC. Translating it yields CASSVGATGANVLTF.